The rows below give T cell receptor beta chains drawn from one sample of a study of blood T cell repertoires in COVID-19. Profiling relied on immunoSEQ multiplex PCR, and the TCRdb table lists in-frame clones only, not all of them. This table has 150,000 to 200,000 clones, 75% to 90% appearing once. The sample consisted of peripheral blood. The receptors come from a woman older than 75 with active or convalescent COVID-19. CDR3s include the opening cysteine and the closing phenylalanine or tryptophan. Fields, in order: CDR3 DNA, CDR3 protein, clone size, J gene, V gene, D gene. A D gene is named only where the DNA matches it firmly. Clone size is shown for a subset of rows, as once, few, many or a class of expanded clone.

TGTGCCAGCTCACCACTCTCGGAGCCGCGGGGCGATGGCTACACCTTC,CASSPLSEPRGDGYTF,NA,TRBJ1-2,TRBV18,NA
TGTGCCAGCAGCCCCACAGGGAATAATGAAAAACTGTTTTTT,CASSPTGNNEKLFF,NA,TRBJ1-4,TRBV2,NA
TGTGCCATCAGTGCGGGCGGAGGGACCTCCTCCGAGCAGTACTTC,CAISAGGGTSSEQYF,few,TRBJ2-7,TRBV10-3,NA
TGCGCCAGCAGGGAGGGAGGGGGTATGAACACTGAAGCTTTCTTT,CASREGGGMNTEAFF,NA,TRBJ1-1,TRBV5-1,NA
TGTGCCAGCTCGGACAGGTACTCTGGGGCCAACGTCCTGACTTTC,CASSDRYSGANVLTF,NA,TRBJ2-6,TRBV18,TRBD1
TGTGCCAGCAGTTTGTTAGCTAATGAAAAACTGTTTTTT,CASSLLANEKLFF,NA,TRBJ1-4,TRBV28,NA
TGTGCCAGCAGCCCGACCGACTCCCGGCCCTACGGCTACACCTTC,CASSPTDSRPYGYTF,NA,TRBJ1-2,TRBV7-9,NA
TGTGCCAGCAGCCAAAGCGGGACTGAAGCTTTCTTT,CASSQSGTEAFF,NA,TRBJ1-1,TRBV3-1/TRBV3-2,NA
TGTGCCAGCAGCCCGTTGGACAGGGGGCCCGAGACCCAGTACTTC,CASSPLDRGPETQYF,NA,TRBJ2-5,TRBV11-3,TRBD1
TGTGCCAGCAGCGTCAGCGCTGCGGCTGAAGCTTTCTTT,CASSVSAAAEAFF,once,TRBJ1-1,TRBV9,NA
TGCGCCAGCAGCCAAGTGCTAGCGGGGGGACTCCCCACAGATACGCAGTATTTT,CASSQVLAGGLPTDTQYF,NA,TRBJ2-3,TRBV4-3,TRBD2
TGCGCCAGCAGCTTGGCCCTGGGCGGGGGGACGGCAGATACGCAGTATTTT,CASSLALGGGTADTQYF,NA,TRBJ2-3,TRBV5-1,TRBD2
TGTGCCAGCAGTTCCCGGACTAGCGGGGGGACCCAAGAGACCCAGTACTTC,CASSSRTSGGTQETQYF,NA,TRBJ2-5,TRBV27,TRBD2
TGTGCCAGCAGCTTAGGCGGGGGGTTGGGGGAGCAGTTCTTC,CASSLGGGLGEQFF,NA,TRBJ2-1,TRBV7-2,TRBD2
TGTGCCAGCAGTTTATCAGTGGCGGGGGGCTACACCTTC,CASSLSVAGGYTF,once,TRBJ1-2,TRBV27,NA
TGTGCCAGCAGCGTAGTTGGGGGGGACGAGCAGTACTTC,CASSVVGGDEQYF,NA,TRBJ2-7,TRBV9,TRBD2
TGTGCCAGCCGCTTTAGGGGGGGGGAAGGAGCTTTCTTT,CASRFRGGEGAFF,once,TRBJ1-1,TRBV6-5,NA
TGTGCCAGCAGCCGCCCTAGCGAATACACAGATACGCAGTATTTT,CASSRPSEYTDTQYF,few,TRBJ2-3,TRBV5-4,NA
TGTGCCAGCAGACAGGGAGACACTGAAGCTTTCTTT,CASRQGDTEAFF,few,TRBJ1-1,TRBV2,NA
TGTGCCAGCAGCTTGAGGGGAGGGGGCTCTGGGGCCAACGTCCTGACTTTC,CASSLRGGGSGANVLTF,NA,TRBJ2-6,TRBV5-6,NA
TGTGCCAGCAGCGTAGGGGGACAGACCACTGAAGCTTTTTTT,CASSVGGQTTEAFF,NA,TRBJ1-1,TRBV9,TRBD1
TGTGCCAGCAGTCCCCGGAGCAGTACGGCCCCTGAAGCTTTCTTT,CASSPRSSTAPEAFF,NA,TRBJ1-1,TRBV6-5,NA
TGCGCCAGCAGCTTGGAGAGGGTGGATTCACCCCTCCACTTT,CASSLERVDSPLHF,NA,TRBJ1-6,TRBV5-1,NA
TGTGCCAGCAGCTTAGCGCGGGACGGGGCGCCCTACACCTTC,CASSLARDGAPYTF,few,TRBJ1-2,TRBV7-9,NA
TGTGCCAGCATGGACACCCTGAACACTGAAGCTTTCTTT,CASMDTLNTEAFF,NA,TRBJ1-1,TRBV25-1,NA
TGCGCCAGCAGCTTACAGGGGGCGTTGAGCGATACGCAGTATTTT,CASSLQGALSDTQYF,NA,TRBJ2-3,TRBV5-1,TRBD1
TGTGCCAGCGGACCGGGACAGGGGGTTACAGATACGCAGTATTTT,CASGPGQGVTDTQYF,NA,TRBJ2-3,TRBV27,TRBD1
TGTGCCAGCAGCTTAGGAGTGGGACTAGGGTTCCAAGAGACCCAGTACTTC,CASSLGVGLGFQETQYF,NA,TRBJ2-5,TRBV11-3,TRBD2
TGCGCCAGCAGCTTGTCGGGCAGGGTAGGTGATGAGCAGTTCTTC,CASSLSGRVGDEQFF,NA,TRBJ2-1,TRBV5-1,NA
TGTGCCAGCAGTTTAGGGGTCGGCGGAAAGCAGTACTTC,CASSLGVGGKQYF,NA,TRBJ2-7,TRBV12-3/TRBV12-4,NA
TGCGCCAGCAGCCAAGAGGGACAGGGGACTTCTGGGGCCAACGTCCTGACTTTC,CASSQEGQGTSGANVLTF,NA,TRBJ2-6,TRBV4-1,TRBD1
TGTGCCAGCAGCGTAGCGTCAGGGGGGGATACGCAGTATTTT,CASSVASGGDTQYF,NA,TRBJ2-3,TRBV9,NA
TGTGCCAGCAGGATAACTTCTAATCACTACGAGCAGTACTTC,CASRITSNHYEQYF,NA,TRBJ2-7,TRBV6-5,NA
TGTGCCAGCAGGGACAATAATGAAAAACTGTTTTTT,CASRDNNEKLFF,NA,TRBJ1-4,TRBV2,NA
TGTGCCAGCAGTGAATACGATGAGCAGTTCTTC,CASSEYDEQFF,NA,TRBJ2-1,TRBV25-1,NA
TGTGCCAGCAGCGGGACAGGGAGGAACACCATATATTTT,CASSGTGRNTIYF,NA,TRBJ1-3,TRBV11-3,TRBD1
TGTGCCAGCAGCTCAAGCTTCGGGACAATACTGGGCAATGAGCAGTTCTTC,CASSSSFGTILGNEQFF,few,TRBJ2-1,TRBV7-9,NA
TGTGCCAGCAGGAGGACAGGGGTTGGCTACACCTTC,CASRRTGVGYTF,once,TRBJ1-2,TRBV12-3/TRBV12-4,TRBD1
TGTGCCAGCAGTTTGGGCAATGGAAACACCATATATTTT,CASSLGNGNTIYF,NA,TRBJ1-3,TRBV12-3/TRBV12-4,NA
TGTGCCATCACAGACAGAGCCAGGAACACTGAAGCTTTCTTT,CAITDRARNTEAFF,NA,TRBJ1-1,TRBV10-3,NA
TGTGCCAGCAGCTTATTCGGAAGGGGGGGGGCGGAGACCCAGTACTTC,CASSLFGRGGAETQYF,NA,TRBJ2-5,TRBV9,NA
TGTGCCAGCAGCCTTCCTGGAGGTGGCTACACCTTC,CASSLPGGGYTF,NA,TRBJ1-2,TRBV7-2,NA
TGTGCCAGCAGCCTAATGACAGGGCCACGATCATCGTCCGGTAACACTGAAGCTTTCTTT,CASSLMTGPRSSSGNTEAFF,NA,TRBJ1-1,TRBV14,TRBD1
TGTGCCAGCCGACAGGGGGCAAGAACTAATGAAAAACTGTTTTTT,CASRQGARTNEKLFF,NA,TRBJ1-4,TRBV27,TRBD1
TGTGCCAGCAGCCTAGCTAGCGGGGGGAGCACAGATACGCAGTATTTT,CASSLASGGSTDTQYF,NA,TRBJ2-3,TRBV9,TRBD2
TGTGCCAGCAGCTTAGATTGGGACTCCCGTCCGGAGACCCAGTACTTC,CASSLDWDSRPETQYF,NA,TRBJ2-5,TRBV7-2,NA
TGTGCCAGTAGTATTTGGCTGAACACTGAAGCTTTCTTT,CASSIWLNTEAFF,NA,TRBJ1-1,TRBV19,NA
TGCAGTGCGGGGACAGGGGAAGGCTACACCTTC,CSAGTGEGYTF,once,TRBJ1-2,TRBV20-1,TRBD1